This record covers a single T cell receptor (beta chain). Seattle's cohort entered during active infection and was followed longitudinally. The data are from a study of blood T cell repertoires in COVID-19. Study background: Material from acute and convalescent COVID-19 was sourced from the United States, Italy and Spain. Sources were T cells, B-cell-depleted T cells, or PBMCs; the material itself was cDNA or gDNA.

Generated by immunoSEQ multiplex PCR, the TCRdb table keeps only in-frame clones and is missing some. This sample yields about 87,000 clones, of which over 75% are seen a single time; roughly 3.2% belongs to the top ten. Source material: peripheral blood. This clonotype was obtained from a woman of 80 years or more with COVID-19, enrolled during active disease.

The CDR3 reads CASSQGTGSKFF. The CDR3 DNA is TGTGCCAGCAGCCAAGGGACTGGATCGAAGTTCTTC. This rearrangement joins TRBV27 to TRBJ2-1; the D gene is possibly TRBD2 (6 bases). Germline-derived CDR1 and CDR2 are MNHEY and SMNVEV (reference sequence). Trimming pared 6 bases from V and 14 bases from J, leaving 17 bases between. The CDR3 is 12 residues long.